Listed here are 24 T cell receptor beta chains from one sample, sequenced in a study of molecular identifiers for immune sequencing clone quantification. TCRdb ran MiXCR on the PCR reads and lists one entry per CDR3 protein. The data show under 650,000 distinct CDR3 sequences, 20% seen once. What was sequenced was naive CD8+ T cells from blood, with Jurkat cell RNA spiked in. The sample's subset: FACS-sorted CD8+CD4-CCR7+CD45RA+ naive T cells. The receptors were gathered from a human donor in good health. Some libraries in this study had Jurkat cell RNA spiked in.

The chain employs TRBV6-2 or TRBV6-3 and TRBJ2-1; D gene ambiguous. Germline V gene data show CDR1 as MNHEY and CDR2 as SVGEGT. The CDR3 contains 17 residues. Trimming took off 2 bases at V and 0 bases at J, with 14 bases between the two ends. Written as DNA, the CDR3 is TGTGCCAGCAGTTACCCCCTTTATTCGAGCTCCTACAATGAGCAGTTCTTC. This translates into CASSYPLYSSSYNEQFF.

This clonotype has ten or more counts. This chain links TRBV5-5 with TRBJ2-7; maybe TRBD1 (6 bases). The V end was cut by 6 bases, the J end by 4 bases, with 17 bases between. The CDR3 has 14 amino acids. CDR1 and CDR2 from the germline V gene are SGHKS and YYEKEE (reference sequence). The CDR3 sequence is CASTPLKGEYEQYF. The CDR3 region has the DNA TGTGCCAGCACACCCCTTAAGGGGGAATACGAGCAGTACTTC. The variable domain in full, completed from reference TRBV5-5 and TRBJ2-7, reads DAGVTQSPTHLIKTRGQQVTLRCSPISGHKSVSWYQQVLGQGPQFIFQYYEKEERGRGNFPDRFSARQFPNYSSELNVNALLLGDSALYLCASTPLKGEYEQYFGPGTRLTVT.

This clonotype has ten or more counts. The chain links TRBV9 to TRBJ1-1; D ambiguous. From germline, CDR1 is SGDLS and CDR2 YYNGEE. The V and J ends lost 6 bases and 0 bases respectively, with 9 bases between them. This CDR3 contains 13 residues. The CDR3 reads CASNQGMNTEAFF. The DNA for the CDR3 is TGTGCCAGCAATCAAGGAATGAACACTGAAGCTTTCTTT.

This clonotype showed up many times. For the CDR3, the DNA is TGTGCCAGCAGCCCGCGTAGGGGTGCTAATGAAAAACTGTTTTTT. The encoded protein is CASSPRRGANEKLFF. The J gene is TRBJ1-4, the V gene TRBV7-8; D may be TRBD1 (5 bases). The CDR3 is made up of 15 amino acids. Germline CDR1 reads SGHVS; CDR2 reads FQNEAQ. V was pared by 5 bases and J by 3 bases, with 13 bases between.

This clonotype was observed many times. The rearrangement links TRBV4-3 to TRBJ1-5, with unresolved D. The length of the CDR3 is 17 residues. CDR1 is LGHNA, CDR2 YSLEER, per germline. V shed 0 bases and J shed 6 bases, with 18 bases lying between them. The CDR3 DNA reads TGCGCCAGCAGCCAAGATCGTCAATCCGGAGGAAGTCAGCCCCAGCATTTT. Its protein is CASSQDRQSGGSQPQHF.

This clonotype was counted between two and nine times. The junction departs from the called germline gene at one end, perhaps through a read error. The V gene is TRBV4-3, the J gene TRBJ2-5, with TRBD1 identical over 9 bases. Per the germline V gene, CDR1 is LGHNA and CDR2 is YSLEER. The CDR3 loop spans 15 amino acids. Here the CDR3 reads CASSPGQGIRETRYF. For the CDR3, the DNA is TGCGCCAGCAGCCCAGGACAGGGGATACGAGAGACCCGGTACTTC.

In its sample, this clonotype was seen many times. The rearrangement links TRBV9 to TRBJ1-1, with D tentatively TRBD1 (5 bases). The CDR3 runs 14 residues. The germline V gene has CDR1 SGDLS and CDR2 YYNGEE. V was clipped by 4 bases and J by 6 bases, with 16 bases between them. DNA of the CDR3: TGTGCCAGCAGCCTGGGGACGGGGACGGCTGAAGCTTTCTTT. Amino acid sequence: CASSLGTGTAEAFF. Full variable domain (rest looked up from reference TRBV9 and TRBJ1-1): DSGVTQTPKHLITATGQRVTLRCSPRSGDLSVYWYQQSLDQGLQFLIQYYNGEERAKGNILERFSAQQFPDLHSELNLSSLELGDSALYFCASSLGTGTAEAFFGQGTRLTVV.

This clonotype was recorded at least ten times. The genes are TRBV6-2 or TRBV6-3 and TRBJ2-7; TRBD2 aligns across 10 bases. Per the germline V gene, CDR1 is MNHEY and CDR2 is SVGEGT. This CDR3 is 16 amino acids long. V was clipped by 5 bases and J by 5 bases; unmatched bases: 12. CDR3 coding DNA: TGTGCCAGCAGTGCCCCAACAGCGGGAGGGCCGCACGAGCAGTACTTC. As protein: CASSAPTAGGPHEQYF.

This clonotype was counted many times. This CDR3 is CSAREGTTTTGELFF. As DNA, the CDR3 is TGCAGTGCTAGAGAAGGGACTACGACCACCGGGGAGCTGTTTTTT. V gene TRBV20-1 combines with J gene TRBJ2-2; TRBD2 matches at 7 bases. The CDR3 runs to 15 residues. J was trimmed by 4 bases and V by 0 bases; bases with no gene match: 5. Germline loops: CDR1 DFQATT, CDR2 SNEGSKA (reference sequence).

This clonotype was counted a few times. This rearrangement joins TRBV5-1 to TRBJ2-7; D is unresolved. CDR1 is SGHRS and CDR2 is YFSETQ in the germline V gene. V was trimmed by 3 bases and J by 0 bases, leaving 10 bases between them. The CDR3 is 14 residues long. CDR3 loop: CASSSGGNSYEQYF. Written as DNA, the CDR3 is TGCGCCAGCAGCTCGGGTGGTAACTCCTACGAGCAGTACTTC.

This clonotype was seen more than once but under ten times. A much bigger clone sits one base away, suggesting this may be a read error. No conserved phenylalanine or tryptophan is present at the end of the CDR3, so a read error is the likely explanation. CDR3 sequence reads: CASSVAGSPSTDTQYL. The CDR3 bases are TGTGCCAGCAGCGTAGCAGGCAGCCCTAGCACAGATACGCAGTATCTT. The chain couples TRBV9 to TRBJ2-3, with unresolved D. The V and J ends lost 0 bases and 0 bases respectively, with 11 bases between them. Germline loops: CDR1 SGDLS, CDR2 YYNGEE. The CDR3 runs 16 residues.

The rearrangement joins TRBV3-1 to TRBJ2-7; perhaps TRBD1 as D (6 bases). This CDR3 is built from 14 residues. Trimming stripped 4 bases from V and 4 bases from J, with 14 bases between. Germline lookup yields CDR1 LGHDT and CDR2 YNNKEL (reference sequence). CDR3 residues: CASSPTAGEYEQYF. The CDR3 nucleotides read TGTGCCAGCAGCCCAACGGCAGGGGAATACGAGCAGTACTTC.

This clonotype came up a few times. This chain links TRBV9 with TRBJ2-5; D is unresolved. Trimming pared 4 bases from V and 3 bases from J, leaving 10 bases between. The germline V gene encodes CDR1 SGDLS and CDR2 YYNGEE. This CDR3 is built from 13 residues. CDR3 amino acids: CASSPSVEETQYF. CDR3 sequence (DNA): TGTGCCAGCAGCCCGTCTGTAGAAGAGACCCAGTACTTC.

With respect to this clonotype: A read error is possible here, since a much larger clone lies one base away. V usage is TRBV2 and J usage is TRBJ1-1; weak D call: TRBD1 (6 bases). The germline V gene encodes CDR1 SNHLY and CDR2 FYNNEI. CDR3 length equals 15 residues. Trimming took 4 bases from V and 3 from J, leaving 15 bases between them. CDR3 coding DNA: TGTGCCAGCAGTGGCGGGGACAAAGTGTACACTGAAGCTTTCTTT. Protein sequence: CASSGGDKVYTEAFF.

This clonotype turned up a few times. The V gene is TRBV28, the J gene TRBJ2-7; D might be TRBD2 (6 bases). Trimming removed 4 bases at V and 2 bases at J, with 12 bases between. The CDR3 loop spans 14 amino acids. Looked up from germline, CDR1 is MDHEN and CDR2 is SYDVKM. CDR3 in amino acids: CASSYSGSAYEQYF. CDR3 sequence (DNA): TGTGCCAGCAGTTACAGCGGGTCCGCCTACGAGCAGTACTTC.

This clonotype appeared many times. J is TRBJ2-7 and V is TRBV4-3; 8 nucleotides match TRBD1. CDR3 length: 17 amino acids. Trimming cost V 0 bases and J 0 bases; bases outside gene matches: 7. In germline, CDR1 is LGHNA, CDR2 YSLEER. The CDR3 loop reads CASSQDFRTGSSYEQYF. The CDR3 DNA sequence: TGCGCCAGCAGCCAAGATTTCCGGACAGGGAGCTCCTACGAGCAGTACTTC.

In this sample, this clonotype turned up a few times. This chain uses TRBV9 with TRBJ1-1; D is perhaps TRBD1 (6 bases). Germline CDR1 and CDR2: SGDLS and YYNGEE. V lost 2 bases and J 5 bases, leaving 16 bases between the germline ends. The CDR3 covers 15 residues. DNA for the CDR3: TGTGCCAGCAGCGTGGGGAGGGGGGGATGGACTGAAGCTTTCTTT. Protein sequence: CASSVGRGGWTEAFF.

Worth noting for this clonotype: Given a much more abundant clone one base away, this may be a read error. V and J are TRBV29-1 and TRBJ1-1, with 9 bases aligning to TRBD1. The V gene end was trimmed by 5 bases and the J gene end by 13 bases; junction bases not matched to a gene: 8. The germline CDR1 and CDR2 sequences are SQVTM and ANQGSEA. The CDR3 consists of 11 residues. The CDR3 DNA follows: TGCAGCGTTCCGGACAGGGGTTGGGATTTCTTT. This codes for CSVPDRGWDFF.

Details on this clonotype: It is likely a read error, because the conserved phenylalanine at the end of the CDR3 is missing. V gene TRBV4-2 combines with J gene TRBJ2-1, with 9 bases fitting TRBD2. CDR3 size: 16 residues. Trimming cost V 0 bases and J 3 bases; bases outside gene matches: 3. Germline values: CDR1 LGHNA, CDR2 YNFKEQ. The CDR3 DNA reads TGTGCCAGCAGCCAAGAACGACTAGCGGTCTACAATGAGCAGTTCCTC. It codes for CASSQERLAVYNEQFL.

This clonotype was recorded many times. V usage is TRBV4-3 and J usage is TRBJ2-3, with D maybe TRBD2 (5 bases). From germline, CDR1 is LGHNA and CDR2 YSLEER. This CDR3 is built from 17 residues. The V and J ends lost 0 bases and 2 bases respectively, with 15 bases between them. The CDR3 is CASSQERVPSYTDTQYF. Written as DNA, the CDR3 is TGCGCCAGCAGCCAAGAGCGGGTTCCCTCCTACACAGATACGCAGTATTTT.

This clonotype was recorded at least ten times. The chain is built from TRBV6-2 or TRBV6-3 and TRBJ2-5, with D possibly matching TRBD2 (6 bases). Trimming cost V 4 bases and J 1 base, with 10 bases left between them. The CDR3 totals 14 residues. CDR1 is MNHEY, CDR2 SVGEGT, per germline. The CDR3 bases are TGTGCCAGCAGTTTTACTAGCAGCCAAGAGACCCAGTACTTC. Translation: CASSFTSSQETQYF.

The CDR3 DNA is TGTGCCAGCAGCCCCAGGGTAGAGAATGAAAAACTGTTTTTT. It codes for CASSPRVENEKLFF. The genes are TRBV28 and TRBJ1-4, with D maybe TRBD1 (5 bases). CDR3 length: 14 amino acids. The V gene's germline CDR1 is MDHEN and CDR2 SYDVKM. V dropped 6 bases and J dropped 5 bases, with 13 bases sitting between them. Full variable domain (missing parts from reference TRBV28 and TRBJ1-4): DVKVTQSSRYLVKRTGEKVFLECVQDMDHENMFWYRQDPGLGLRLIYFSYDVKMKEKGDIPEGYSVSREKKERFSLILESASTNQTSMYLCASSPRVENEKLFFGSGTQLSVL.

This clonotype has at least ten counts. The chain's CDR3 is CASSLVYREDTQYF. CDR3 DNA: TGTGCCAGCAGTTTAGTCTACAGGGAGGATACGCAGTATTTT. The rearrangement joins TRBV12-3 or TRBV12-4 to TRBJ2-3, with D possibly being TRBD1 (6 bases). The CDR3 contains 14 residues. Deletions cut 1 base from V and 6 bases from J, with 11 bases between.

This clonotype was seen more than once but under ten times. The chain has TRBV7-9 and TRBJ2-2, with TRBD2 matching over 10 bases. The CDR3 loop spans 16 amino acids. CDR1 is SEHNR and CDR2 is FQNEAQ in the germline V gene (reference sequence). J gave up 3 bases and V 6 bases, and 7 bases lay outside the gene matches. In DNA, the CDR3 is TGTGCCAGCAGGAGCGATAGCGGGGGGTACACCGGGGAGCTGTTTTTT. It translates to CASRSDSGGYTGELFF.